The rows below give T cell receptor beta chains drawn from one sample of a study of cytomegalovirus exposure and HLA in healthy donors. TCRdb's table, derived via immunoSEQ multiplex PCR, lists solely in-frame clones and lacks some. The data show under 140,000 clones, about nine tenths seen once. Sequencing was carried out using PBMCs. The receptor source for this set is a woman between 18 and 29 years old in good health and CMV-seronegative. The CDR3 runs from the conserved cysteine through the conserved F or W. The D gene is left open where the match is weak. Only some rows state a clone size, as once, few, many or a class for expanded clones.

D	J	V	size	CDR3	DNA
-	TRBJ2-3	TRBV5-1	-	CASSSSRGWGTDTQYF	TGCGCCAGCAGCTCTTCCAGGGGATGGGGCACAGATACGCAGTATTTT
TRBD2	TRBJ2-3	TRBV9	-	CASSEKLAGGPYTQYF	TGTGCCAGCAGCGAGAAACTAGCGGGGGGGCCTTATACGCAGTATTTT
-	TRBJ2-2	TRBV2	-	CASRPQDYYPPNTGELFF	TGTGCCAGCAGGCCCCAGGACTACTACCCTCCTAACACCGGGGAGCTGTTTTTT
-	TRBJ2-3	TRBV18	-	CASSPLTVRSSTDTQYF	TGTGCCAGCTCACCACTGACAGTCCGATCTAGCACAGATACGCAGTATTTT
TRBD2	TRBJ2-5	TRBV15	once	CATSSLLAGGRETQYF	TGTGCCACCAGCAGCCTACTAGCGGGAGGGCGAGAGACCCAGTACTTC
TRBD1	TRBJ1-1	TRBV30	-	CAWSHLTGGTEAFF	TGTGCCTGGAGTCACCTAACAGGGGGGACTGAAGCTTTCTTT
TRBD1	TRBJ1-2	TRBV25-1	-	CASSEGQATNYGYTF	TGTGCCAGCAGTGAAGGACAGGCGACTAACTATGGCTACACCTTC
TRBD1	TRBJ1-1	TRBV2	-	CASIGQGLNTEAFF	TGTGCCAGCATTGGACAGGGACTCAACACTGAAGCTTTCTTT
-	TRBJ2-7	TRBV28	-	CASTLVRGYYEQYF	TGTGCCAGCACCCTTGTGAGGGGGTATTACGAGCAGTACTTC
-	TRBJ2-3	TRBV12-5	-	CASGSGQSTDTQYF	TGTGCTAGTGGTTCAGGACAGAGCACAGATACGCAGTATTTT